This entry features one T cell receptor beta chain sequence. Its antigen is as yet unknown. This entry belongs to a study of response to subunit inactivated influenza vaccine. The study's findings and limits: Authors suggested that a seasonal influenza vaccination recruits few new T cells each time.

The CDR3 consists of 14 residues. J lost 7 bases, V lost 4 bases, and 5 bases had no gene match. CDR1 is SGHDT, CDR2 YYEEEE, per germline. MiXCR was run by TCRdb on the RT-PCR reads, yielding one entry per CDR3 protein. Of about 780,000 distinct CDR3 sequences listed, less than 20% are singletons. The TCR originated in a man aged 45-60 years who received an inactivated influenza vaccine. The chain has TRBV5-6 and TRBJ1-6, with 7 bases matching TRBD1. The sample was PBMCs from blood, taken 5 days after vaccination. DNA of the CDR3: TGTGCCAGCAGCACAGGGGAAGTGAATTCACCCCTCCACTTT. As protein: CASSTGEVNSPLHF.